These 9 T cell receptor beta chains originate from one sample sequenced in a study of cytomegalovirus exposure and HLA in healthy donors. Primers included in the PCR were 60 Vbeta and 13 Jbeta primers. TCRdb's copy holds only in-frame clones and misses some; the assay was immunoSEQ multiplex PCR. This sample has 85,000 to 100,000 clones, with about 80% found just once. Sequencing was performed on PBMCs. The receptors here all came from a man between 35 and 55 years old in good health and CMV-seropositive.

The CDR3 DNA reads as TGTGCCAGCAGTTATGGGTCGGGGATTTTTCACAATGAGCAGTTCTTC. Amino acids: CASSYGSGIFHNEQFF. V gene TRBV6-6 combines with J gene TRBJ2-1, with D possibly being TRBD2 (5 bases). Germline V lookup: CDR1 MNHNY, CDR2 SVGAGI (reference sequence). Trimming left V 3 bases short and J 5 bases short, with 17 bases between. The CDR3 is 16 residues long.

The chain recombines TRBV9 with TRBJ2-1; the match to TRBD1 covers 8 bases. Losses at the gene ends were 4 bases for V and 0 bases for J; bases not matched to a gene: 9. CDR1 and CDR2 (germline): SGDLS, YYNGEE. This CDR3 region has 17 residues. The chain's CDR3 is CASSPPTGDPSYNEQFF. CDR3 nucleotide sequence: TGTGCCAGCAGCCCTCCGACAGGGGACCCCTCCTACAATGAGCAGTTCTTC.

Of note for this clone: Additional DNA sequences in this sample encode the identical CDR3. This chain joins TRBV2 and TRBJ2-5; 7 nucleotides match TRBD1. The DNA end favors TRBJ2-7, so the J call may be wrong. Germline V gene sequence: CDR1 SNHLY, CDR2 FYNNEI. The CDR3 totals 14 residues. The CDR3: CASSERQGVYEQYF. DNA for the CDR3: TGTGCCAGCAGTGAGCGTCAGGGGGTCTACGAGCAGTACTTC.

This chain connects TRBV6-1 to TRBJ2-1, with 7 bases aligning to TRBD2. Germline CDR1 reads MNHNS; CDR2 reads SASEGT. The V segment lost 3 bases and the J segment 8 bases; nucleotides outside the gene matches: 7. CDR3 size: 14 residues. The CDR3 here is CASSERGRGDEQFF. The CDR3 DNA reads TGTGCCAGCAGTGAGAGGGGCCGGGGGGATGAGCAGTTCTTC.

The J gene is TRBJ2-3, the V gene TRBV13; the D gene is possibly TRBD2 (6 bases). Trimming cost V 5 bases and J 1 base, with 13 bases left between them. Germline-derived CDR1 and CDR2 are PRHDT and FYEKMQ (reference sequence). This CDR3 region has 15 residues. CDR3 sequence reads: CASSHRASGTDTQYF. CDR3 sequence (DNA): TGTGCCAGCAGCCACCGGGCTAGCGGCACAGATACGCAGTATTTT. The whole variable domain, remainder taken from reference TRBV13 and TRBJ2-3, is AAGVIQSPRHLIKEKRETATLKCYPIPRHDTVYWYQQGPGQDPQFLISFYEKMQSDKGSIPDRFSAQQFSDYHSELNMSSLELGDSALYFCASSHRASGTDTQYFGPGTRLTVL.

This clone was seen a few times. This sequence joins TRBV7-8 and TRBJ2-3; 7 positions agree with TRBD1. Trimming removed 7 bases from V and 2 bases from J; junction bases left unmatched: 6. Germline values: CDR1 SGHVS, CDR2 FQNEAQ. The CDR3 is 14 amino acids. DNA for the CDR3: TGTGCCAGCACCAACAGGGGAGTCACAGATACGCAGTATTTT. This codes for CASTNRGVTDTQYF. Full variable domain (outside the CDR3, taken from reference TRBV7-8 and TRBJ2-3): GAGVSQSPRYKVAKRGQDVALRCDPISGHVSLFWYQQALGQGPEFLTYFQNEAQLDKSGLPSDRFFAERPEGSVSTLKIQRTQQEDSAVYLCASTNRGVTDTQYFGPGTRLTVL.

V gene TRBV4-3 combines with J gene TRBJ2-2; unclear D gene. This CDR3 has 13 amino acids. V was clipped by 1 base and J by 6 bases, with 6 bases between them. The germline V gene encodes CDR1 LGHNA and CDR2 YSLEER. The CDR3 spells CASSQVPAGELFF. The CDR3, as DNA: TGCGCCAGCAGCCAAGTTCCAGCCGGGGAGCTGTTTTTT.

This clone came up a few times. V usage is TRBV9 and J usage is TRBJ2-3; possible D gene TRBD2, 5 bases. The germline V gene has CDR1 SGDLS and CDR2 YYNGEE. CDR3 size: 13 residues. V lost 0 bases, J lost 4 bases, and 6 bases lay in between. Here the CDR3 DNA reads TGTGCCAGCAGCGTAGGACTACCAGATACGCAGTATTTT. It translates to CASSVGLPDTQYF.

The chain links TRBV27 to TRBJ2-5; 13 nucleotides match TRBD2. This CDR3 comprises 15 residues. V trimming: 4 bases; J trimming: 5 bases; junction bases outside the gene matches: 4. Germline V gene sequence: CDR1 MNHEY, CDR2 SMNVEV (reference sequence). CDR3 residues: CASSSGTSGMETQYF. CDR3 nucleotide sequence: TGTGCCAGCAGTTCTGGGACTAGCGGGATGGAGACCCAGTACTTC.